This note documents a single TCR beta chain sequence. This clonotype was counted only a few times. The target of this receptor is not known. No clone much larger than this one lies a single base away; base qualities are absent. Sequencing instrument: Illumina HiSeq 2500. Quantitative 5'-RACE with molecular barcodes was used to prepare TCR beta libraries. The source study handled its data this way. A new computational method, built on a probabilistic model of VDJ rearrangement, was used to identify disease-linked TCR variants. TCRdb reprocessed the public reads (quality trimming at Q25 with fastp, clone calling with MiXCR) and kept in-frame beta chains. Rows matching on CDR3 protein sequence are summarized as one entry with the most common DNA and genes. The V and J calls follow TCRdb's processing rather than the paper's. This sample has nearly 250,000 distinct CDR3 sequences in its table, and approximately 30% of those were observed once. The top ten clones comprise around 4.4% of the sample.

These data belong to a study of CD8 T cells in ankylosing spondylitis (dated by TCRdb to about 2017). About the full investigation: The study profiled T cell receptor beta repertoires in healthy donors and ankylosing spondylitis patients to find disease-linked TCR variants. The whole study cohort included 85 to 120 healthy donors and about two dozen ankylosing spondylitis patients. Peripheral blood samples were taken, and synovial fluid was additionally collected from ankylosing spondylitis patients. The full study reports these points: The disease-linked clones were reported as significantly enriched in matched synovial fluid samples from ankylosing spondylitis patients. Some motif variants had previously been reported in the synovial fluid and blood of reactive arthritis patients, which suggests shared mechanisms of disease initiation. Blood from ankylosing spondylitis patients appeared to be characterized by a TCR beta motif made up of eight highly homologous amino acid variants. The disease-linked clones had a CD8+ phenotype and were found at relatively low frequencies in peripheral blood.

Deletion took 5 bases off V and 8 bases off J, with a span of 16 bases between the germline ends. Per the germline V gene, SQVTM is the CDR1 and ANQGSEA is the CDR2. The CDR3 goes from the cysteine to the phenylalanine over 13 residues. Only the CDR3 portion is preserved as DNA: 39 bases, with reading frame beginning at the first base. The clonotype was recovered from a male donor with ankylosing spondylitis or in good health (not recorded which). The chain is encoded by TRBV29-1 joined to TRBJ2-1; 5 matching bases give a weak D call of TRBD2. The source material was blood, either unsorted or a sorted T cell fraction (not recorded which). The nucleotides are TGCAGCGTTAGCGGACTGGGTTTGGATGAGCAGTTCTTC. It translates to CSVSGLGLDEQFF.